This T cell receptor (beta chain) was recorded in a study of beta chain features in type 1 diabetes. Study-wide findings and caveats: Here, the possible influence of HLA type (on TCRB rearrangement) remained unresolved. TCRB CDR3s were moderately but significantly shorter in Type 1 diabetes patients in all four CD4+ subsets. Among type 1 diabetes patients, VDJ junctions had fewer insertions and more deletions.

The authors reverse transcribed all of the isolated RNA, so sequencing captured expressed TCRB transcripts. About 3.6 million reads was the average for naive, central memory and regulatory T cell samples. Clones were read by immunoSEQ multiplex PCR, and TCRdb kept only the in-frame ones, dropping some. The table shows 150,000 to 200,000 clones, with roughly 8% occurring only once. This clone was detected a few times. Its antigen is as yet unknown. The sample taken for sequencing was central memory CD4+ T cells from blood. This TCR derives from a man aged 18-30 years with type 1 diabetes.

CDR3 in DNA: TGTGCCAGCTCACCCGGGACAGGGGGCGCAAATGGCTACACCTTC. The encoded protein is CASSPGTGGANGYTF. The chain carries TRBV18 and TRBJ1-2; TRBD1 aligns across 12 bases. This CDR3 is built from 15 residues. Germline CDR1 is KGHSH and CDR2 is LQKENI. V trimming: 3 bases; J trimming: 6 bases; junction bases outside the gene matches: 5.